The 28 T cell receptor beta chains in this list originate from one sample, sequenced in a study of T cell repertoires in cytomegalovirus infection. TCRdb called the reads again in MiXCR, with one record for every CDR3 protein. Of around 450,000 distinct CDR3 sequences in the sample, about 10% were seen once. Sequenced material: PBMCs. The receptors were gathered from a human donor in good health (CMV status not recorded). Some clones in this sample may be carry-over from other donors' samples.

Many counts were recorded for this clonotype. CDR3 protein: CSATSSGGPYTQYF. In DNA form, the CDR3 reads TGCAGTGCTACTTCTAGCGGGGGGCCTTATACGCAGTATTTT. V gene TRBV20-1 combines with J gene TRBJ2-3, with TRBD2 matching over 11 bases. Losses at the gene ends were 4 bases for V and 7 bases for J; bases not matched to a gene: 7. The CDR3 loop spans 14 amino acids. The germline CDR1 and CDR2 sequences are DFQATT and SNEGSKA (reference sequence).

This clonotype came up many times. The chain links TRBV7-8 to TRBJ1-5; tentative D call: TRBD1 (6 bases). Germline CDR1 reads SGHVS; CDR2 reads FQNEAQ. V gave up 1 base and J gave up 11 bases, with 18 bases separating them. The CDR3 has 15 residues. This CDR3 is CASSLGAGVGRAQHF. As DNA, the CDR3 is TGTGCCAGCAGCTTAGGGGCAGGGGTTGGTCGAGCCCAGCATTTT. Based on the CDR3 plus reference TRBV7-8 and TRBJ1-5, the full variable domain is GAGVSQSPRYKVAKRGQDVALRCDPISGHVSLFWYQQALGQGPEFLTYFQNEAQLDKSGLPSDRFFAERPEGSVSTLKIQRTQQEDSAVYLCASSLGAGVGRAQHFGDGTRLSIL.

The chain recombines TRBV20-1 with TRBJ2-1; 8 bases align to TRBD1. Germline-derived CDR1 and CDR2 are DFQATT and SNEGSKA (reference sequence). The CDR3 is 14 residues long. The J segment lost 7 bases and the V segment lost 5 bases, leaving 10 bases of the junction unmatched. As DNA, the CDR3 is TGCAGTGCTCTGAGCCAGGGGGCGCGGAATGAGCAGTTCTTC. Translation gives CSALSQGARNEQFF.

The sample holds many counts of this clonotype. This chain joins TRBV15 and TRBJ1-1, with D perhaps matching TRBD1 (6 bases). Per the germline V gene, CDR1 is LNHNV and CDR2 is YYDKDF (reference sequence). V gave up 1 base and J gave up 4 bases, with 19 bases separating them. The CDR3 spans 17 residues. CDR3 region: CATSRGTLGGGSTEAFF. The CDR3 DNA sequence: TGTGCCACCAGCAGAGGGACCCTAGGGGGGGGTAGCACTGAAGCTTTCTTT.

This clonotype has a handful of counts. The chain combines TRBV18 with TRBJ2-3, with TRBD1 as a possible D gene (6 bases). Germline lookup yields CDR1 KGHSH and CDR2 LQKENI. The CDR3 covers 15 residues. Trimming took 2 bases from V and 0 from J, leaving 9 bases between them. CDR3 nucleotide sequence: TGTGCCAGCTCACCAAGGGACACTAGCACAGATACGCAGTATTTT. Protein sequence: CASSPRDTSTDTQYF.

Many counts were recorded for this clonotype. The rearrangement joins TRBV7-9 to TRBJ2-5; D unclear. V lost 1 base to trimming and J lost 3 bases, with 12 bases between them. CDR3 length equals 15 residues. From germline, CDR1 is SEHNR and CDR2 FQNEAQ (reference sequence). In nucleotides, the CDR3 is TGTGCCAGCAGCTTAGTTATGCTTCGCAAAGAGACCCAGTACTTC. This translates into CASSLVMLRKETQYF.

This clonotype has ten or more counts. The chain couples TRBV7-9 to TRBJ2-3; 8 bases are shared with TRBD1. CDR3 length equals 20 residues. Trimming took 8 bases from V and 1 from J; bases not matched to a gene: 23. Germline CDR1 SEHNR, CDR2 FQNEAQ (reference sequence). The CDR3 DNA reads as TGTGCCAGCCGGTCATATCAATGGACAGGGCGACAAATGGGCACAGATACGCAGTATTTT. Protein: CASRSYQWTGRQMGTDTQYF.

This clonotype was recorded at least ten times. The rearrangement joins TRBV19 to TRBJ2-5; D ambiguous. V lost 5 bases and J lost 2, with 15 bases in between. The CDR3 spans 15 residues. The germline CDR1 and CDR2 sequences are LNHDA and SQIVND (reference sequence). The CDR3 DNA is TGTGCCAGTAGTCTCGGGTGGCCAAATCAAGAGACCCAGTACTTC. Amino acid sequence: CASSLGWPNQETQYF.

This clonotype was observed many times. The rearrangement joins TRBV5-5 to TRBJ1-2; perhaps TRBD1 as D (5 bases). Germline V CDR1 and CDR2: SGHKS, YYEKEE (reference sequence). V was pared by 4 bases and J by 8 bases, with 24 bases between. This CDR3 has 16 amino acids. The CDR3 bases are TGTGCCAGCAGCCTCGGGACGGTCGGTCGATCCGTGGGCTACACCTTC. Protein sequence: CASSLGTVGRSVGYTF.

Comment on this clonotype: It may be a read error: a sequence one base away is much more abundant. The chain is built from TRBV5-6 and TRBJ2-5; D gene ambiguous. Germline CDR1 reads SGHDT; CDR2 reads YYEEEE. The CDR3 sequence is 15 residues long. CDR3 sequence: CTSSFGGLGRQTQYF. DNA for the CDR3: TGTACCAGCAGCTTTGGTGGCCTGGGTAGGCAGACCCAGTACTTC.

This clonotype was detected many times. This chain uses TRBV6-5 with TRBJ1-2, with D unresolved. CDR3 length: 14 residues. Germline V lookup: CDR1 MNHEY, CDR2 SVGAGI. Trimming left V 2 bases short and J 2 bases short, with 9 bases between. The CDR3 region is CASSYRQPNYGYTF. CDR3 sequence (DNA): TGTGCCAGCAGTTACAGGCAGCCCAACTATGGCTACACCTTC.

This clonotype has a handful of counts. The V gene is TRBV29-1, the J gene TRBJ2-7; no clear D gene. Germline loops: CDR1 SQVTM, CDR2 ANQGSEA. V lost 6 bases, J lost 2 bases, and 11 bases lay in between. The CDR3 contains 12 residues. The CDR3 is CSVTQGPYEQYF. CDR3 coding DNA: TGCAGCGTCACCCAAGGGCCCTACGAGCAGTACTTC.

The table lists this clonotype with many counts. The chain joins TRBV5-1 to TRBJ2-7; 7 bases match TRBD2. Germline V gives CDR1 SGHRS, CDR2 YFSETQ. The CDR3 sequence is 15 residues long. Trimming took 7 bases from V and 1 from J; bases not matched to a gene: 11. CDR3 DNA: TGCGCCAGCTCCCCCAGCCGGGGGGTATCCTACGAGCAGTACTTC. Translating gives CASSPSRGVSYEQYF.

In this sample, this clonotype turned up many times. The V and J genes are TRBV5-1 and TRBJ2-7; TRBD2 matches at 9 bases. V trimming: 1 base; J trimming: 4 bases; junction bases outside the gene matches: 9. From germline, CDR1 is SGHRS and CDR2 YFSETQ. The CDR3 length is 16 residues. CDR3 sequence: CASSLPSSGGSYEQYF. The CDR3 region has the DNA TGCGCCAGCAGCTTGCCTAGTAGCGGGGGTTCGTACGAGCAGTACTTC.

This clonotype was detected only a few times. This sequence joins TRBV10-3 and TRBJ2-1, with D perhaps assigned TRBD1 or TRBD2 (6 bases each). CDR3 length: 13 residues. V lost 4 bases and J lost 7, with 11 bases in between. Per germline, CDR1 ENHRY and CDR2 SYGVKD. CDR3 protein: CAISGIGGNEQFF. Here the CDR3 DNA reads TGTGCCATCAGTGGAATAGGGGGGAATGAGCAGTTCTTC.

This clonotype has ten or more counts. The chain has TRBV7-3 and TRBJ2-3; possibly TRBD2 for D (6 bases). V lost 1 base to trimming and J lost 1 base, with 15 bases between them. The CDR3 runs to 17 residues. Looked up from germline, CDR1 is SGHTA and CDR2 is FQGTGA. This CDR3 is CASSLRRRETGTDTQYF. DNA of the CDR3: TGTGCCAGCAGCTTAAGGAGGCGGGAAACCGGCACAGATACGCAGTATTTT.

The chain joins TRBV5-1 to TRBJ2-1; TRBD2 agrees at 8 bases. The CDR3 has 15 residues. Germline V CDR1 and CDR2: SGHRS, YFSETQ. The V gene end was trimmed by 0 bases and the J gene end by 8 bases; junction bases not matched to a gene: 7. CDR3 nucleotides: TGCGCCAGCAGCTTGGCCCAGCGGGAGTTGGATGAGCAGTTCTTC. This encodes CASSLAQRELDEQFF.

This clonotype has ten or more counts. V gene TRBV12-3 or TRBV12-4 combines with J gene TRBJ1-1, with D possibly matching TRBD1 (5 bases). The CDR3 runs to 15 residues. V was cut by 0 bases and J by 4 bases, with 12 bases left in between. This CDR3 is CASSLAQGYGTEAFF. CDR3 sequence (DNA): TGTGCCAGCAGTTTAGCGCAGGGCTATGGCACTGAAGCTTTCTTT.

The sample holds a few counts of this clonotype. V is TRBV5-4 and J is TRBJ2-2; no clear D. There are 13 residues in the CDR3. V was cut by 1 base and J by 7 bases, with 8 bases left in between. Germline-derived CDR1 and CDR2 are SGHNT and YYREEE (reference sequence). As DNA, the CDR3 is TGTGCCAGCAGCTTGAAAGGCGGCGGGGAGCTGTTTTTT. Residues: CASSLKGGGELFF. Filled out from reference TRBV5-4 and TRBJ2-2, the complete variable domain reads ETGVTQSPTHLIKTRGQQVTLRCSSQSGHNTVSWYQQALGQGPQFIFQYYREEENGRGNFPPRFSGLQFPNYSSELNVNALELDDSALYLCASSLKGGGELFFGEGSRLTVL.

This clonotype was observed a handful of times. The chain couples TRBV3-1 to TRBJ1-2, with no clear D. Germline loops: CDR1 LGHDT, CDR2 YNNKEL (reference sequence). The CDR3 runs 11 residues. Trimming cost V 1 base and J 11 bases, with 8 bases left between them. CDR3 sequence reads: CASSQGLVYTF. In DNA form, the CDR3 reads TGTGCCAGCAGCCAAGGGTTGGTGTACACCTTC. Combining the CDR3 with reference TRBV3-1 and TRBJ1-2 gives the whole variable domain DTAVSQTPKYLVTQMGNDKSIKCEQNLGHDTMYWYKQDSKKFLKIMFSYNNKELIINETVPNRFSPKSPDKAHLNLHINSLELGDSAVYFCASSQGLVYTFGSGTRLTVV.

V and J are TRBV20-1 and TRBJ2-3; maybe TRBD2 (6 bases). The length of the CDR3 is 15 residues. V lost 4 bases to trimming and J lost 0 bases, with 14 bases between them. Germline CDR1 DFQATT, CDR2 SNEGSKA (reference sequence). As DNA, the CDR3 is TGCAGTGCTATCGAGGGGCGGGACAGCACAGATACGCAGTATTTT. Its translation is CSAIEGRDSTDTQYF.

In its sample, this clonotype was seen many times. The rearrangement joins TRBV4-1 to TRBJ1-2; D unclear. With 0 bases removed from V and 2 bases from J, the gap between germline ends came to 10 bases. In germline, CDR1 is MGHRA, CDR2 YSYEKL. The CDR3 length is 15 residues. CDR3: CASSQDYGLNYGYTF. CDR3 sequence (DNA): TGCGCCAGCAGCCAAGATTACGGTTTGAACTATGGCTACACCTTC.

This clonotype showed up many times. This rearrangement joins TRBV5-8 to TRBJ2-1; TRBD2 is a possible D gene (6 bases). The CDR3 sequence is 15 residues long. Trimming left V 0 bases short and J 8 bases short, with 15 bases between. CDR1 and CDR2 from the germline V gene are SGHTS and YDEGEE. CDR3 sequence: CASSLVIGGLYEQFF. CDR3 sequence (DNA): TGTGCCAGCAGCTTGGTCATCGGGGGTCTATATGAGCAGTTCTTC.

This chain uses TRBV19 with TRBJ1-2, with D unresolved. Germline CDR1 and CDR2: LNHDA and SQIVND (reference sequence). With 1 base removed from V and 5 bases from J, the gap between germline ends came to 5 bases. The CDR3 sequence is 12 residues long. Written as DNA, the CDR3 is TGTGCCAGTAGTATAGGGAGATATGGCTACACCTTC. Its translation: CASSIGRYGYTF. The full variable domain, completed using reference TRBV19 and TRBJ1-2, is DGGITQSPKYLFRKEGQNVTLSCEQNLNHDAMYWYRQDPGQGLRLIYYSQIVNDFQKGDIAEGYSVSREKKESFPLTVTSAQKNPTAFYLCASSIGRYGYTFGSGTRLTVV.

This clonotype occurred many times. This chain uses TRBV2 with TRBJ2-1; 10 nucleotides line up with TRBD1. Germline CDR1 reads SNHLY; CDR2 reads FYNNEI. V dropped 8 bases and J dropped 5; count of bases not matched to a gene: 9. CDR3 length: 15 residues. CDR3 region: CASDRDRGPNNEQFF. CDR3 nucleotides: TGTGCCAGCGACCGGGACAGGGGACCTAACAATGAGCAGTTCTTC. The whole variable domain, remainder taken from reference TRBV2 and TRBJ2-1, is EPEVTQTPSHQVTQMGQEVILRCVPISNHLYFYWYRQILGQKVEFLVSFYNNEISEKSEIFDDQFSVERPDGSNFTLKIRSTKLEDSAMYFCASDRDRGPNNEQFFGPGTRLTVL.

This clonotype was detected only once. A much larger clonotype is one base distant, so this may be a read error. V gene TRBV6-5 combines with J gene TRBJ1-6, with a weak D call TRBD1 (6 bases). The length of the CDR3 is 16 residues. Looked up from germline, CDR1 is MNHEY and CDR2 is SVGAGI. The chain's CDR3 is CATSRRGGSYNSPLHF. The CDR3 DNA reads TGTGCCACCAGTCGGAGAGGGGGCTCCTATAATTCACCCCTCCACTTT.

The sample holds many counts of this clonotype. The chain uses TRBV27 and TRBJ1-5, with no clear D. Between the trimmed V and J ends, which lost 6 bases and 0 bases, there was a span of 18 bases. The CDR3 extends over 17 amino acids. Germline V gene lookup returns CDR1 MNHEY and CDR2 SMNVEV (reference sequence). The CDR3 nucleotides are TGTGCCAGCAGATCCGGGATGGGCAGAGTTAGCAATCAGCCCCAGCATTTT. Encoded protein: CASRSGMGRVSNQPQHF.

Concerning this clonotype: A read error may account for a junction end that differs from germline. CDR3 loop: CASSQDLKGFLNF. The CDR3 DNA reads as TGTGCCAGCAGCCAAGATTTAAAGGGGTTCTTGAACTTC. V gene TRBV4-2 combines with J gene TRBJ2-5, with D possibly being TRBD1 (5 bases). Germline CDR1 is LGHNA and CDR2 is YNFKEQ. This CDR3 region has 13 residues.